These T cell receptor beta chains were read from a single sample in a study of blood T cell repertoires in COVID-19. Data came from immunoSEQ multiplex PCR; TCRdb stores just in-frame clones and leaves some out. The data contain about 360,000 clones, 83% of them singletons. Material for sequencing was peripheral blood. These receptors were collected from a man under 40 with active or convalescent COVID-19. The CDR3 runs from the conserved cysteine through the conserved F or W. A D gene is named only where the DNA matches it firmly. Expanded clones get a size class; other rows say once, few or many, or leave the size out.

v_call: TRBV5-1; d_call: TRBD1; j_call: TRBJ2-7; clone_size: once; cdr3_aa: CASSSTGGARVEQYF; cdr3_nt: TGCGCCAGCAGCTCTACAGGGGGCGCAAGGGTCGAGCAGTACTTC
v_call: TRBV15; d_call: TRBD1; j_call: TRBJ1-5; clone_size: -; cdr3_aa: CATSREQGARQPQHF; cdr3_nt: TGTGCCACCAGCAGAGAACAGGGGGCACGACAGCCCCAGCATTTT
v_call: TRBV6-4; d_call: TRBD2; j_call: TRBJ2-1; clone_size: -; cdr3_aa: CASSDSTSGYNEQFF; cdr3_nt: TGTGCCAGCAGTGACTCGACTAGCGGGTACAATGAGCAGTTCTTC
v_call: TRBV28; d_call: -; j_call: TRBJ1-5; clone_size: -; cdr3_aa: CASASSQPQHF; cdr3_nt: TGTGCCAGCGCGTCAAGTCAGCCCCAGCATTTT
v_call: TRBV4-3; d_call: TRBD1; j_call: TRBJ2-7; clone_size: -; cdr3_aa: CASSQDPLDRSYEQYF; cdr3_nt: TGCGCCAGCAGCCAAGATCCGCTGGACAGGTCCTACGAGCAGTACTTC
v_call: TRBV4-2; d_call: -; j_call: TRBJ2-3; clone_size: -; cdr3_aa: CASSQAGEPSTDTQYF; cdr3_nt: TGTGCCAGCAGCCAAGCCGGGGAGCCTAGCACAGATACGCAGTATTTT
v_call: TRBV7-2; d_call: -; j_call: TRBJ2-7; clone_size: -; cdr3_aa: CASSLVRGYEQYF; cdr3_nt: TGTGCCAGCAGCTTAGTTCGGGGCTACGAGCAGTACTTC
v_call: TRBV7-9; d_call: TRBD2; j_call: TRBJ2-3; clone_size: -; cdr3_aa: CASSSRRLAGGPDTQYF; cdr3_nt: TGTGCCAGCAGCTCCCGACGTCTAGCGGGAGGGCCAGATACGCAGTATTTT
v_call: TRBV6-1; d_call: -; j_call: TRBJ2-7; clone_size: -; cdr3_aa: CASSEVGGIEQYF; cdr3_nt: TGTGCCAGCAGTGAGGTTGGGGGGATCGAGCAGTACTTC
v_call: TRBV28; d_call: -; j_call: TRBJ1-5; clone_size: once; cdr3_aa: CASSLLNQPQHF; cdr3_nt: TGTGCCAGCAGTTTACTCAATCAGCCCCAGCATTTT
v_call: TRBV9; d_call: TRBD1; j_call: TRBJ1-2; clone_size: many; cdr3_aa: CASSEFQGQGIFYGYTF; cdr3_nt: TGTGCCAGCAGCGAATTCCAGGGACAGGGGATTTTCTATGGCTACACCTTC
v_call: TRBV7-9; d_call: TRBD1; j_call: TRBJ1-3; clone_size: -; cdr3_aa: CASSLDGQGGNTIYF; cdr3_nt: TGTGCCAGCAGCTTGGACGGACAGGGTGGAAACACCATATATTTT
v_call: TRBV6-5; d_call: -; j_call: TRBJ1-1; clone_size: -; cdr3_aa: CASSYSFYGGDTEAFF; cdr3_nt: TGTGCCAGCAGTTACTCGTTTTACGGGGGGGACACTGAAGCTTTCTTT
v_call: TRBV30; d_call: -; j_call: TRBJ1-1; clone_size: -; cdr3_aa: CAWEAGRTAEAFF; cdr3_nt: TGTGCCTGGGAGGCGGGGAGAACAGCTGAAGCTTTCTTT
v_call: TRBV3-1/TRBV3-2; d_call: -; j_call: TRBJ1-3; clone_size: -; cdr3_aa: CASSHGGMGNTIYF; cdr3_nt: TGTGCCAGCAGCCATGGGGGCATGGGAAACACCATATATTTT
v_call: TRBV7-9; d_call: -; j_call: TRBJ2-2; clone_size: -; cdr3_aa: CASQTGNTGELFF; cdr3_nt: TGTGCCAGCCAGACTGGGAACACCGGGGAGCTGTTTTTT
v_call: TRBV6-5; d_call: -; j_call: TRBJ1-1; clone_size: -; cdr3_aa: CASSSRLSEAFF; cdr3_nt: TGTGCCAGCAGTTCTCGGTTGTCTGAAGCTTTCTTT
v_call: TRBV5-4; d_call: -; j_call: TRBJ1-2; clone_size: -; cdr3_aa: CASSSLGGYGYTF; cdr3_nt: TGTGCCAGCAGCTCCCTGGGGGGCTATGGCTACACCTTC
v_call: TRBV6-5; d_call: TRBD1; j_call: TRBJ1-2; clone_size: -; cdr3_aa: CAGGTGQFANYGYTF; cdr3_nt: TGTGCCGGTGGGACAGGGCAGTTCGCCAACTATGGCTACACCTTC
v_call: TRBV5-1; d_call: TRBD1; j_call: TRBJ2-7; clone_size: -; cdr3_aa: CASTPPGTGRREQYF; cdr3_nt: TGCGCCAGCACACCCCCCGGGACAGGGCGGCGGGAGCAGTACTTC
v_call: TRBV6-1; d_call: -; j_call: TRBJ1-1; clone_size: -; cdr3_aa: CASSEVNRANTEAFF; cdr3_nt: TGTGCCAGCAGTGAAGTTAACAGGGCGAACACTGAAGCTTTCTTT
v_call: TRBV4-1; d_call: -; j_call: TRBJ2-7; clone_size: -; cdr3_aa: CASSQVGPLTYEQYF; cdr3_nt: TGCGCCAGCAGCCAAGTTGGGCCGCTTACCTACGAGCAGTACTTC